The entry below gives a single TCR beta chain sequence along with its context. The CDR3 spans 13 residues. V shed 8 bases, J shed 5 bases, and the junction held 7 bases outside the gene matches. Germline V gene sequence: CDR1 MNHEY, CDR2 SMNVEV (reference sequence). The sample comes from a study of blood T cell repertoires in COVID-19. Assay: immunoSEQ multiplex PCR; the TCRdb copy retains only in-frame clones and omits some. The sample has roughly 200,000 clones, about four fifths seen once. This chain links TRBV27 with TRBJ2-7, with 9 bases matching TRBD1. The sample was peripheral blood. This sequence was found in a woman of 80 years or more with COVID-19, enrolled during active disease. CDR3 in DNA: TGTGCCAGCGCAAGACAGGGGGACCACGAGCAGTACTTC. Translation gives CASARQGDHEQYF.